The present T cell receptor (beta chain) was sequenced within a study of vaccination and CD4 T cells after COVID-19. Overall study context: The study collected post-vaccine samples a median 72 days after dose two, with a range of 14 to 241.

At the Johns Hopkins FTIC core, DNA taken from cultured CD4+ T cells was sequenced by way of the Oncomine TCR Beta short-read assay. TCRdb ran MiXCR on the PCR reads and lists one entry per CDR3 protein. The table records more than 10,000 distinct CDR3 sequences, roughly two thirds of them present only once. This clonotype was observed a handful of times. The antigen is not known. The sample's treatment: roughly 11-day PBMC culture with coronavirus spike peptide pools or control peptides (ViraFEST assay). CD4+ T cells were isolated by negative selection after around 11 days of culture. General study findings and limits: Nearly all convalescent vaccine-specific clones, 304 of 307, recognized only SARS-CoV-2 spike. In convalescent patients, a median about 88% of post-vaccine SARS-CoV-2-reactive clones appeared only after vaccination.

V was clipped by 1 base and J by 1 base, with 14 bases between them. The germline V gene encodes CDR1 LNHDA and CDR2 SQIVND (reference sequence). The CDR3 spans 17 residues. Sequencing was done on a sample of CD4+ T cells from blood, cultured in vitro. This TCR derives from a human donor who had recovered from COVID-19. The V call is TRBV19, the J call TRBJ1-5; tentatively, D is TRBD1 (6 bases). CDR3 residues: CASSIGVRRGSNQPQHF. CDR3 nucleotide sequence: TGTGCCAGTAGTATAGGGGTTCGCAGGGGAAGCAATCAGCCCCAGCATTTT. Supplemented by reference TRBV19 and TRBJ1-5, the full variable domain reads DGGITQSPKYLFRKEGQNVTLSCEQNLNHDAMYWYRQDPGQGLRLIYYSQIVNDFQKGDIAEGYSVSREKKESFPLTVTSAQKNPTAFYLCASSIGVRRGSNQPQHFGDGTRLSIL.